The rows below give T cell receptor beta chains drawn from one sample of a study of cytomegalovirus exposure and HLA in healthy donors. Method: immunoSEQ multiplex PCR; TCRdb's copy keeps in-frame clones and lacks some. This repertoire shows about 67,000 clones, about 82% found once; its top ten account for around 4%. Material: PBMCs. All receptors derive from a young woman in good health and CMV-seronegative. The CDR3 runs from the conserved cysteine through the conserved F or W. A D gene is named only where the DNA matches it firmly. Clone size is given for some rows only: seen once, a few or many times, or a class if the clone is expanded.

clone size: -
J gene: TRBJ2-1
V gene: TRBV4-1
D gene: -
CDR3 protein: CASSQDRGHVNEQFF
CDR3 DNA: TGCGCCAGCAGCCAAGATAGGGGACATGTAAACGAGCAGTTCTTC

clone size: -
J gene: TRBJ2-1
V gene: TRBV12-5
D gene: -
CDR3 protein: CASADNEQFF
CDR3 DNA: TGTGCTAGTGCGGACAATGAGCAGTTCTTC

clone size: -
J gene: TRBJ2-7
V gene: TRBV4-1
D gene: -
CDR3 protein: CASSPQHSNEQYF
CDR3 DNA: TGCGCCAGCAGCCCACAGCACTCTAACGAGCAGTACTTC

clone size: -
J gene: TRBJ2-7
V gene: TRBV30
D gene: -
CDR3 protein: CAWSVQGAREQYF
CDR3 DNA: TGTGCCTGGAGTGTACAAGGGGCCCGGGAGCAGTACTTC

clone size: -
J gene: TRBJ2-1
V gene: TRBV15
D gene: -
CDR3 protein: CATSRDLALNEQFF
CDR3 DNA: TGTGCCACCAGCAGAGACCTAGCACTGAATGAGCAGTTCTTC

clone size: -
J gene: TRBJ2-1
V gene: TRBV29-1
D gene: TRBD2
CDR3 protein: CSVSGTRVYNEQFF
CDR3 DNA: TGCAGCGTTTCGGGGACTAGGGTCTACAATGAGCAGTTCTTC

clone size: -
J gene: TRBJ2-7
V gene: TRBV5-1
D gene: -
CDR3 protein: CASSFSTNYEQYF
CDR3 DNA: TGCGCCAGCAGCTTCTCCACAAACTACGAGCAGTACTTC

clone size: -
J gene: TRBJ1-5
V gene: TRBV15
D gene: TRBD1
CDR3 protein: CATSRGGTGGQPQHF
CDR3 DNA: TGTGCCACCAGCAGAGGGGGGACAGGGGGTCAGCCCCAGCATTTT

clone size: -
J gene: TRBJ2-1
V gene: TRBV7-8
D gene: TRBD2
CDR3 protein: CASTVKSGGIYNEQFF
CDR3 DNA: TGTGCCAGCACCGTCAAAAGCGGGGGGATTTACAATGAGCAGTTCTTC

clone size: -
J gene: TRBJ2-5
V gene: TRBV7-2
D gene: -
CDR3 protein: CASSLARATQYF
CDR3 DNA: TGTGCCAGCAGCTTAGCGCGGGCGACCCAGTACTTC

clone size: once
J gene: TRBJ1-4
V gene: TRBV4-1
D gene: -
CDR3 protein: CASSQDPRVKTNEKLFF
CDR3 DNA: TGCGCCAGCAGCCAAGACCCCAGGGTTAAAACTAATGAAAAACTGTTTTTT

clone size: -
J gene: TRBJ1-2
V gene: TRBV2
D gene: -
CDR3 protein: CASTTPGPNYGYTF
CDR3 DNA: TGTGCCAGCACCACCCCGGGTCCTAACTATGGCTACACCTTC

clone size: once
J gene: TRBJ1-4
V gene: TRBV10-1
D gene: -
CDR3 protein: CASSEEVGANEKLFF
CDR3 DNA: TGCGCCAGCAGTGAGGAGGTTGGAGCTAATGAAAAACTGTTTTTT

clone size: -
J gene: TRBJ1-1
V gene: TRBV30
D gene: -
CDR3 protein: CAWSVYGATEAFF
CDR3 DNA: TGTGCCTGGAGTGTATATGGGGCGACTGAAGCTTTCTTT

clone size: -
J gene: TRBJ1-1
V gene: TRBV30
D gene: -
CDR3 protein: CAWSGGGEHWKAFF
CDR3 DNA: TGTGCCTGGTCTGGGGGGGGCGAACATTGGAAAGCTTTCTTT

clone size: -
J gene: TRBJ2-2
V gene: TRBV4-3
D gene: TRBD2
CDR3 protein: CASSQAGGRATGELFF
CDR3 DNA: TGCGCCAGCAGCCAAGCCGGCGGGAGGGCCACCGGGGAGCTGTTTTTT

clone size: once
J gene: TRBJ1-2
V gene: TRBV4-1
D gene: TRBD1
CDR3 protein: CASSQQGDRGYGYTF
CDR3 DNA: TGCGCCAGCAGCCAACAAGGGGACAGGGGCTATGGCTACACCTTC

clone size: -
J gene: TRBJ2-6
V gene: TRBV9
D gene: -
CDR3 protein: CASSGIASGANVLTF
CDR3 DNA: TGTGCCAGCAGCGGGATAGCTTCGGGGGCCAACGTCCTGACTTTC

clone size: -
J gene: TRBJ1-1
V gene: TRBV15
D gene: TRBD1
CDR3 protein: CATSRNSGQELEAFF
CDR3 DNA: TGTGCCACCAGCAGAAATTCGGGACAGGAGCTTGAAGCTTTCTTT

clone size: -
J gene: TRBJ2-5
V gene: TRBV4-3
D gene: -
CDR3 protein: CASSQEGRVRQTQYF
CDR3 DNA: TGCGCCAGCAGCCAAGAAGGGCGGGTGAGACAGACCCAGTACTTC

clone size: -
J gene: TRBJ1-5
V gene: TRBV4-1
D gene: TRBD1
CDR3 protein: CASSQVRTGSGQPQHF
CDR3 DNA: TGCGCCAGCAGCCAAGTCCGGACAGGGAGCGGACAGCCCCAGCATTTT

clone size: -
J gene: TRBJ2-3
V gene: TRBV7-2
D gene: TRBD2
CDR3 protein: CASRRTSGSADTQYF
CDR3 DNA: TGTGCCAGCAGACGCACTAGCGGGAGTGCAGATACGCAGTATTTT

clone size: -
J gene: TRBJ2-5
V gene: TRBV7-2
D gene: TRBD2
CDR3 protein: CASSTQLAGGPRETQYF
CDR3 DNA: TGTGCCAGCAGCACCCAACTAGCGGGAGGGCCTCGGGAGACCCAGTACTTC

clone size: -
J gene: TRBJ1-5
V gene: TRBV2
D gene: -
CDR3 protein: CASDVRAGNQPQHF
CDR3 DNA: TGTGCCAGCGATGTGAGAGCGGGCAATCAGCCCCAGCATTTT

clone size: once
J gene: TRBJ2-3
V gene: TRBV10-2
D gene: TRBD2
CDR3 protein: CASSELAGDTQYF
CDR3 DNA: TGCGCCAGCAGTGAACTAGCGGGGGATACGCAGTATTTT

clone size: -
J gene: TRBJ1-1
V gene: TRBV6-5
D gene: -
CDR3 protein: CASSYSRWGNTEAFF
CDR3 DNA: TGTGCCAGCAGTTACTCGAGATGGGGCAACACTGAAGCTTTCTTT

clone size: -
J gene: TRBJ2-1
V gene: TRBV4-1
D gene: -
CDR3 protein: CASSPPMGGTRGNEQFF
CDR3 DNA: TGCGCCAGCAGCCCCCCTATGGGCGGGACTCGGGGCAATGAGCAGTTCTTC

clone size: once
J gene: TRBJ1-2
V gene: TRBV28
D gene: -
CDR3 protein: CASGDPAGGNYGYTF
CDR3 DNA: TGTGCCAGCGGCGATCCGGCTGGGGGGAACTATGGCTACACCTTC

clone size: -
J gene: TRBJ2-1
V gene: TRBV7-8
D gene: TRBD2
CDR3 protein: CASKPAGGGNEQFF
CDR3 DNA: TGTGCCAGCAAACCAGCGGGAGGGGGCAATGAGCAGTTCTTC

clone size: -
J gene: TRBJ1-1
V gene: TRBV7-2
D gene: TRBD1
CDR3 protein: CASSSPQDRGDTEAFF
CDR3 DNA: TGTGCCAGCAGCTCCCCACAGGACAGGGGGGACACTGAAGCTTTCTTT

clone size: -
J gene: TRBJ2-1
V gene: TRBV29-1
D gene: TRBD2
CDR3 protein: CSSYLKRGNGGQFF
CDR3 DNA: TGCAGTTCCTACCTCAAGCGGGGGAACGGGGGGCAGTTCTTC

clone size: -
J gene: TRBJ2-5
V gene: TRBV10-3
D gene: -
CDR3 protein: CAISLRDTRQETQYF
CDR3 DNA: TGTGCCATCAGTTTACGGGACACACGCCAAGAGACCCAGTACTTC

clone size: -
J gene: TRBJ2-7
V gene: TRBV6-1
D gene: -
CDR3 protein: CASTPHLSSSYEQYF
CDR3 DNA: TGTGCCAGTACCCCTCATCTTAGCTCTTCCTACGAGCAGTACTTC

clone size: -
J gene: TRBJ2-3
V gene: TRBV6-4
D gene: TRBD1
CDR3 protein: CASSDSTGGKDTQYF
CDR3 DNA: TGTGCCAGCAGTGACTCTACAGGGGGCAAAGATACGCAGTATTTT

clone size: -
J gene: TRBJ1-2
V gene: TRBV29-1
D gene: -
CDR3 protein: CSVEDGQGGYTF
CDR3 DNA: TGCAGCGTTGAAGATGGTCAGGGCGGCTACACCTTC

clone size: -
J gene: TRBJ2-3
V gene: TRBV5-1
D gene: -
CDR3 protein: CASSLGLELDTQYF
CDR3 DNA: TGCGCCAGCAGCTTGGGACTCGAATTGGATACGCAGTATTTT

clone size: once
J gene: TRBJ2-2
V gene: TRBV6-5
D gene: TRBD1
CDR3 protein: CASSPGGGTGELFF
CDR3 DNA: TGTGCCAGCAGCCCAGGGGGCGGCACCGGGGAGCTGTTTTTT

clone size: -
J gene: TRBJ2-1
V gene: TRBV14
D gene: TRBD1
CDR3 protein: CASSRQGYNEQFF
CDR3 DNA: TGTGCCAGCAGCCGACAGGGCTACAATGAGCAGTTCTTC

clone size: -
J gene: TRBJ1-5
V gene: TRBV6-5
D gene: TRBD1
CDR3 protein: CASKGQGLGQPQHF
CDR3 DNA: TGTGCCAGCAAAGGACAGGGTTTAGGTCAGCCCCAGCATTTT

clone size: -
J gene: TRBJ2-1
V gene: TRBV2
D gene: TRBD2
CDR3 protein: CASSPGLAIYNEQFF
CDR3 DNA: TGTGCCAGCAGCCCGGGACTAGCCATATACAATGAGCAGTTCTTC

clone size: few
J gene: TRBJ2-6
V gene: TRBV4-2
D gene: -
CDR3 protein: CASSQDGGAWANVLTF
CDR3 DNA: TGTGCCAGCAGCCAAGATGGGGGCGCTTGGGCCAACGTCCTGACTTTC

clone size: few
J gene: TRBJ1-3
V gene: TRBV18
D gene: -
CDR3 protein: CASSPPGNTIYF
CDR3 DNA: TGTGCCAGCTCACCCCCAGGAAACACCATATATTTT

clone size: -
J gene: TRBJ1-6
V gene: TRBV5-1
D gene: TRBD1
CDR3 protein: CASSFGQGASSPLHF
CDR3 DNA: TGCGCCAGCAGCTTTGGACAGGGGGCGAGTTCACCCCTCCACTTT

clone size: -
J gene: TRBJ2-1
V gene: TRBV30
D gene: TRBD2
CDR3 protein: CAWSEIKKRGSYNEQFF
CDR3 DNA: TGTGCCTGGAGTGAGATAAAAAAGCGGGGGTCCTACAATGAGCAGTTCTTC

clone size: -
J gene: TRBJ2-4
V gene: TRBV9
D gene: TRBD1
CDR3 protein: CASNRGALKNIQYF
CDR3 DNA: TGTGCCAGCAACAGGGGGGCCCTTAAAAACATTCAGTACTTC

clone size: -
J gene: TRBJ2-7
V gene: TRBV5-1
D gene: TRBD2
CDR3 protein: CASSLAETSGGAYEQYF
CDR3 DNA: TGCGCCAGCAGCTTGGCTGAGACTAGCGGGGGGGCTTACGAGCAGTACTTC

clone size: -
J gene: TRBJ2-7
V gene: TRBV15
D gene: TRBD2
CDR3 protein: CATSREGGGSYEQYF
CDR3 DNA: TGTGCCACCAGCAGAGAAGGCGGGGGATCCTACGAGCAGTACTTC

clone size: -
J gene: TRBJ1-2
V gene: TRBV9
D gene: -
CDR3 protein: CASSAGQLGYTF
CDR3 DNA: TGTGCCAGCAGCGCCGGACAGCTTGGCTACACCTTC

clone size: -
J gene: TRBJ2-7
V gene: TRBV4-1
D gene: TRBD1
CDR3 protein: CASSQEGTGTSRYEQYF
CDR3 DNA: TGCGCCAGCAGCCAAGAAGGGACAGGGACCTCCCGCTACGAGCAGTACTTC

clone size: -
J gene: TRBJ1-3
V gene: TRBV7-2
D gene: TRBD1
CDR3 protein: CASSNRTGPRNTIYF
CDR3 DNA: TGTGCCAGCAGCAATCGGACAGGGCCAAGAAACACCATATATTTT

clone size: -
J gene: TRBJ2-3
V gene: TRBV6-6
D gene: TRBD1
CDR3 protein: CASSYADRDADTQYF
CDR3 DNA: TGTGCCAGCAGTTACGCGGACAGGGACGCAGATACGCAGTATTTT

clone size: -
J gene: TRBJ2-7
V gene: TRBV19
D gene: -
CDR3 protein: CASTPSGWNEQYF
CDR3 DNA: TGTGCCAGTACCCCGAGCGGGTGGAACGAGCAGTACTTC

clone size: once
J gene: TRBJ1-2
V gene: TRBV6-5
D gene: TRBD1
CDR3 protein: CASTLQRGQAYGYTF
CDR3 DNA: TGTGCCAGCACCTTGCAAAGGGGACAGGCCTATGGCTACACCTTC

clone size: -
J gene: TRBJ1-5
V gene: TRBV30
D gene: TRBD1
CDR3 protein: CAWSGQGGNQPQHF
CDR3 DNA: TGTGCCTGGAGTGGACAGGGCGGCAATCAGCCCCAGCATTTT

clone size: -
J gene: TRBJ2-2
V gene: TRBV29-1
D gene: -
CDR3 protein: CSALGRGQRGYTGELFF
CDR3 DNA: TGCAGCGCCCTCGGCAGGGGCCAGCGGGGATATACCGGGGAGCTGTTTTTT

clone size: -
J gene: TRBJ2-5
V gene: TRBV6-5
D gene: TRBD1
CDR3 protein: CASSYSTGGWETQYF
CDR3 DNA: TGTGCCAGCAGTTACTCCACAGGGGGCTGGGAGACCCAGTACTTC

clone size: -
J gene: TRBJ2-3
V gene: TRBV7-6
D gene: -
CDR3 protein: CASSSFRLTDTQYF
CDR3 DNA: TGTGCCAGCAGCTCATTCAGACTCACAGATACGCAGTATTTT